This note documents a single T cell receptor (beta chain) sequence. CDR3 size: 15 residues. Per germline, CDR1 MNHGY and CDR2 SAAAGT. With V trimmed by 6 bases and J by 6 bases, 11 bases remained unmatched. This sample stems from a study of control samples from healthy donors and cancer patients. This table comes from immunoSEQ multiplex PCR, and its TCRdb copy is limited to in-frame clones, with some not included. The data show roughly 130,000 clones, roughly 91% seen once. The chain couples TRBV6-8 to TRBJ1-5; 7 nucleotides match TRBD1. The clonotype originates from a man aged 50 or older with head and neck cancer. The specimen was PBMCs. The CDR3 region is CASSFDRVGFQPQHF. In nucleotides, the CDR3 is TGTGCCAGCAGCTTTGACAGGGTCGGCTTTCAGCCCCAGCATTTT.